A selection of T cell receptor beta chains follows, all from one sample in a study of shared clonotypes between healthy human individuals. Clones were sequenced by immunoSEQ multiplex PCR, and TCRdb holds only the in-frame ones, with some missing. Among roughly 2.5 million clones, 85% to 95% were seen once, and the ten largest hold about 0.13%. Sequences were obtained from naive CD4+ T cells sorted from blood. The receptors were sampled from a young man in good health. Both conserved end residues are part of each CDR3. Fields, in order: J gene, V gene, D gene, clone size, CDR3 DNA, CDR3 protein. The D gene is left open where the match is weak. Only some rows state a clone size, as once, few, many or a class for expanded clones.

>TRBJ1-1|TRBV11-2|TRBD1|-
TGTGCCAGCAGCGAACGGACAGGGGGCAGAACTGAAGCTTTCTTT
CASSERTGGRTEAFF
>TRBJ2-5|TRBV30|TRBD1|-
TGTGCCTGCTGGGGGACAGTAAAGACCCAGTACTTC
CACWGTVKTQYF
>TRBJ2-1|TRBV7-9|TRBD2|once
TGTGCCAGCAGCCAATCAGGACTAGCGGGAAATGTCAATGAGCAGTTCTTC
CASSQSGLAGNVNEQFF
>TRBJ2-3|TRBV5-1|TRBD1|-
TGCGCCAGCAGCCCCACGCCGGGACAGGGAGATACGCAGTATTTT
CASSPTPGQGDTQYF
>TRBJ2-2|TRBV2|TRBD2|-
TGTGCCAGCACTATAGCGGGGCGGGGCGGGGAGCTGTTTTTT
CASTIAGRGGELFF
>TRBJ2-1|TRBV7-6|-|-
TGTGCCAGCAGCCATTTACCAGCCCATGAGCAGTTCTTC
CASSHLPAHEQFF
>TRBJ2-3|TRBV6-1|TRBD1|-
TGTGCCAGCAGTGAATACAGGGGGTCCACAGATACGCAGTATTTT
CASSEYRGSTDTQYF
>TRBJ1-5|TRBV7-8|TRBD1|few
TGTGCCAGCAGCCCGACAGGGCGGGGACAGCCCCAGCATTTT
CASSPTGRGQPQHF
>TRBJ1-1|TRBV7-3|-|-
TGTGCCAGCAGCTTTCTCAGGAACACTGAAGCTTTCTTT
CASSFLRNTEAFF
>TRBJ2-5|TRBV28|TRBD2|-
TGTGCCACCGCCGGCCCTAGCGGGGGCGCGTCGCAAGAGACCCAGTACTTC
CATAGPSGGASQETQYF
>TRBJ2-2|TRBV2|-|-
TGTGCCAGCAGTGAATTGTACACCGGGGAGCTGTTTTTT
CASSELYTGELFF
>TRBJ2-1|TRBV5-1|TRBD1|-
TGCGCCAGCTCCGAGGGGGCTTCCTACAATGAGCAGTTCTTC
CASSEGASYNEQFF
>TRBJ2-2|TRBV18|-|-
TGTGCCAGCTCACCACCGGAGAGGGTCGCCGGGGAGCTGTTTTTT
CASSPPERVAGELFF
>TRBJ2-3|TRBV30|-|-
TGTGCCTGGAGTCAGAGGTGGGGGGCTGAAGATACGCAGTATTTT
CAWSQRWGAEDTQYF
>TRBJ1-2|TRBV2|TRBD1|-
TGTGCCAGCAGCCTCGTGGGCAGGGGGAACTATGGCTACACCTTC
CASSLVGRGNYGYTF
>TRBJ2-2|TRBV19|TRBD2|-
TGTGCCAGCCTTAGCGGGGCGAACACCGGGGAGCTGTTTTTT
CASLSGANTGELFF
>TRBJ1-6|TRBV4-1|TRBD1|few
TGCGCCAGCAATGGGGACAGGGGTAGGAATTCACCCCTCCACTTT
CASNGDRGRNSPLHF
>TRBJ1-6|TRBV7-2|-|-
TGTGCCAGCAGCTTAGTAGGGGGGGTCGACAATTCACCCCTCCACTTT
CASSLVGGVDNSPLHF
>TRBJ1-1|TRBV28|TRBD1|-
TGTGCCAGCGCATCATCAGGGGGTTTCGCTGAAGCTTTCTTT
CASASSGGFAEAFF
>TRBJ2-1|TRBV30|TRBD1|-
TGTGCCTGGAGCACTCAGAGGACAGGCCTCTACAATGAGCAGTTCTTC
CAWSTQRTGLYNEQFF
>TRBJ2-1|TRBV11-2|-|-
TGTGCCAGCAGCTTAAACACCCGAAACAATGAGCAGTTCTTC
CASSLNTRNNEQFF
>TRBJ2-1|TRBV19|TRBD2|-
TGTGCCAGTAGCAGGACTAGCGGGGGCTACAATGAGCAGTTCTTC
CASSRTSGGYNEQFF
>TRBJ2-2|TRBV5-1|-|-
TGCGCCAGCAGCTTGAGCGGGAACACCGGGGAGCTGTTTTTT
CASSLSGNTGELFF
>TRBJ1-1|TRBV30|-|-
TGTGCCTGGGGAAGACTTAGGGGGAGCACTGAAGCTTTCTTT
CAWGRLRGSTEAFF
>TRBJ1-6|TRBV5-6|TRBD1|-
TGTGCCAGCACTACGGACAGGAGCTCCTATAATTCACCCCTCCACTTT
CASTTDRSSYNSPLHF
>TRBJ2-1|TRBV11-2|TRBD2|-
TGTGCCAGCAGCTTAGAGGGGGGACTAGGGGTCTTC
CASSLEGGLGVF
>TRBJ1-2|TRBV25-1|TRBD1|-
TGTGCCAGCACGGGACAGGGGGACTATGGCTACACCTTC
CASTGQGDYGYTF
>TRBJ1-1|TRBV7-2|TRBD1|-
TGTGCCAGCAGCAGTATGGGACAGGCGAACACTGAAGCTTTCTTT
CASSSMGQANTEAFF
>TRBJ2-3|TRBV11-1|-|-
TGTGCCAGCAGCTATACAGGGCCAGATACGCAGTATTTT
CASSYTGPDTQYF
>TRBJ1-2|TRBV2|-|-
TGTGCCAGCAGTGAAAACCAAAGCCGCTGGGGCTACACCTTC
CASSENQSRWGYTF
>TRBJ2-3|TRBV4-3|TRBD2|-
TGCGCCAGCAGCCAAGAGCCTAGCGGAACTAGCACAGATACGCAGTATTTT
CASSQEPSGTSTDTQYF
>TRBJ2-5|TRBV29-1|TRBD1|-
TGCAGCGTTGAGGGACAGGGGGGTTCTAGAGAGACCCAGTACTTC
CSVEGQGGSRETQYF
>TRBJ1-6|TRBV19|TRBD1|few
TGTGCCAGTAGCTCGGGACAGCGAAATTCACCCCTCCACTTT
CASSSGQRNSPLHF
>TRBJ1-2|TRBV6-6|-|-
TGTGCCAGCAGTTACTTCCCAAGTAGGGATGGCTACACCTTC
CASSYFPSRDGYTF
>TRBJ2-3|TRBV6-4|-|-
TGTGCCAGCAGTGACGGGGCGCAGGGAGATACGCAGTATTTT
CASSDGAQGDTQYF
>TRBJ1-1|TRBV7-9|-|-
TGTGCCAGCAGCTCCCCAGAGAACACTGAAGCTTTCTTT
CASSSPENTEAFF
>TRBJ1-1|TRBV4-2|TRBD1|-
TGTGCCAGCAGCCAGACAGGGGGCGTCACTGAAGCTTTCTTT
CASSQTGGVTEAFF
>TRBJ2-7|TRBV30|-|-
TGTGCTCAGAGTCCGAGTTTGGGGGCCGAGCAGTACTTC
CAQSPSLGAEQYF
>TRBJ1-6|TRBV5-6|-|-
TGTGCCAGCAGCAACGGACAGCTCAATAATTCACCCCTCCACTTT
CASSNGQLNNSPLHF
>TRBJ1-3|TRBV11-2|-|-
TGTGCCAGCAGCTTAGGGGCCCCGGGACTCGAATTT
CASSLGAPGLEF
>TRBJ1-4|TRBV2|-|-
TGTGCCAGCATAGGGGGATGGGGCAGGAAACTGTTTTTT
CASIGGWGRKLFF
>TRBJ2-5|TRBV28|-|-
TGTGCCATCGAGAGAGGGGGGAGAGAGACCCAGTACTTC
CAIERGGRETQYF
>TRBJ2-7|TRBV5-5|-|-
TGTGCCAGCAGCCTCGGCCCGGGACGAACTTCTGCCGAGCAGTACTTC
CASSLGPGRTSAEQYF
>TRBJ2-2|TRBV5-1|-|-
TGCGCCAGCAGGGTTAATTACGGGACAACGAACACCGGGGAGCTGTTTTTT
CASRVNYGTTNTGELFF
>TRBJ2-7|TRBV5-8|-|-
TGTGCCAGCAGCTTTCGTGTCTACGAGCAGTACTTC
CASSFRVYEQYF
>TRBJ2-7|TRBV2|-|-
TGTGCCAGCAGTGTGGAGCAGGGGCCCTACGAGCAGTACTTC
CASSVEQGPYEQYF
>TRBJ1-6|TRBV9|-|-
TGTGCCAGCAGCGTAGGAAGGGGAGGGGATAATTCACCCCTCCACTTT
CASSVGRGGDNSPLHF
>TRBJ1-1|TRBV28|-|once
TGTGCCAGCAGTCCCTCGGACAGAACCAACACTGAAGCTTTCTTT
CASSPSDRTNTEAFF
>TRBJ2-7|TRBV6-5|-|few
TGTGCCAGCAGTTACTCGTCGAGCTCCTACGAGCAGTACTTC
CASSYSSSSYEQYF
>TRBJ2-7|TRBV27|TRBD1|once
TGTGCCAGCAGGCCTTTTGAAGATGCGGCAGGGACAGGGTCCTACGAGCAGTACTTC
CASRPFEDAAGTGSYEQYF
>TRBJ1-6|TRBV19|-|-
TGTGCCAGTAGCGTCGGGGGTAAGAATTCACCCCTCCACTTT
CASSVGGKNSPLHF